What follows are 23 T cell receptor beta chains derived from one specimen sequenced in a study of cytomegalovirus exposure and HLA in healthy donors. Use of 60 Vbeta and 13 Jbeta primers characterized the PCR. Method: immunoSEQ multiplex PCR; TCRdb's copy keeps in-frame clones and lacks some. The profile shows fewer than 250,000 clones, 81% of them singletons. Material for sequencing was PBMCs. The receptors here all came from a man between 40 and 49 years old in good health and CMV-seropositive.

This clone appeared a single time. The CDR3 sequence is CASSGGAATEAFF. In nucleotides, the CDR3 is TGTGCCAGCTCGGGGGGGGCGGCCACTGAAGCTTTCTTT. The genes are TRBV18 and TRBJ1-1; possible D gene TRBD1, 6 bases. Trimming cost V 6 bases and J 4 bases, with 12 bases left between them. The CDR3 consists of 13 residues. CDR1 and CDR2 from the germline V gene are KGHSH and LQKENI.

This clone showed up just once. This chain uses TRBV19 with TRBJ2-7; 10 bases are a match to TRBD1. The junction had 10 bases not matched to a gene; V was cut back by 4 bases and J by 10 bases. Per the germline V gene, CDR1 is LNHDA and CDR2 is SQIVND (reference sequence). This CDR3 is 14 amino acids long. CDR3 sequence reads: CASSKDRGRLIQYF. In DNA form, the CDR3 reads TGTGCCAGTAGTAAAGACAGGGGGCGGCTGATACAGTACTTC.

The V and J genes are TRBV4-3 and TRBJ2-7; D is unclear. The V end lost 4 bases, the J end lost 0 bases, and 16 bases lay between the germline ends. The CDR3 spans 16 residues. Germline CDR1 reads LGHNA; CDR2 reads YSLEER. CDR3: CASSPTPEVPSYEQYF. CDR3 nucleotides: TGCGCCAGCAGCCCCACCCCAGAGGTGCCCTCCTACGAGCAGTACTTC.

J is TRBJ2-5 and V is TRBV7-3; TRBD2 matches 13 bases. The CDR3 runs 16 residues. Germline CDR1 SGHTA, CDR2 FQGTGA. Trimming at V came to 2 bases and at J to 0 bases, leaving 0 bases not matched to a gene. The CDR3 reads CASSLGLAGDQETQYF. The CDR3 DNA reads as TGTGCCAGCAGCTTAGGACTAGCGGGGGACCAAGAGACCCAGTACTTC.

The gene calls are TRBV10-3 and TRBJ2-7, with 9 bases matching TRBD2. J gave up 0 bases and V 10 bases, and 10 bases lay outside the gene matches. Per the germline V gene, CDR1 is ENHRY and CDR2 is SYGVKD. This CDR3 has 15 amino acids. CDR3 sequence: CASRISGRNSYEQYF. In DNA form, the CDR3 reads TGTGCCAGCAGAATAAGCGGGAGGAACTCCTACGAGCAGTACTTC.

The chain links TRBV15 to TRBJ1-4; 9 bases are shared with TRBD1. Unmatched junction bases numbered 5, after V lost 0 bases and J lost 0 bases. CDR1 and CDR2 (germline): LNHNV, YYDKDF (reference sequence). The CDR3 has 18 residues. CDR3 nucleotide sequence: TGTGCCACCAGCAGAGATCGGGACAGGGCGACAACTAATGAAAAACTGTTTTTT. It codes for CATSRDRDRATTNEKLFF.

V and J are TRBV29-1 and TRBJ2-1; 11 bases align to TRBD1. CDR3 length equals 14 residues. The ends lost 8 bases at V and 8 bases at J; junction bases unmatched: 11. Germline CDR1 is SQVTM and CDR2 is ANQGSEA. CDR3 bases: TGCAGCTCCACCGGGACAGGGGGTGTCGATGAGCAGTTCTTC. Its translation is CSSTGTGGVDEQFF.

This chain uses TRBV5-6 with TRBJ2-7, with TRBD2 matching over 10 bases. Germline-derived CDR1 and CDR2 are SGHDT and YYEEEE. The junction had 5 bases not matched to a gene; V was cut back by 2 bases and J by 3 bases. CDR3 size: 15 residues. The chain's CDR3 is CASSFGTSELYEQYF. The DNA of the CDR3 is TGTGCCAGCAGCTTCGGGACTAGCGAACTCTACGAGCAGTACTTC.

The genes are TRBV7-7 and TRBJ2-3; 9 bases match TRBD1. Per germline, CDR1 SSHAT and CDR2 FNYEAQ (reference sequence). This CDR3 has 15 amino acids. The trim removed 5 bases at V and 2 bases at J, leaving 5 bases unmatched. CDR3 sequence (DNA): TGTGCCAGCAGCCTCGGGACAGGGCCCACAGATACGCAGTATTTT. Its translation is CASSLGTGPTDTQYF.

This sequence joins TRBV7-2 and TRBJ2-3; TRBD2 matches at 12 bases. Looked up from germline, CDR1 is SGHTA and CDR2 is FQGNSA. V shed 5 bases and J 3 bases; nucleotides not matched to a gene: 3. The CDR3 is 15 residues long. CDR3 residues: CASSPTSGRTDTQYF. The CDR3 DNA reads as TGTGCCAGCAGCCCGACTAGCGGGAGAACAGATACGCAGTATTTT.

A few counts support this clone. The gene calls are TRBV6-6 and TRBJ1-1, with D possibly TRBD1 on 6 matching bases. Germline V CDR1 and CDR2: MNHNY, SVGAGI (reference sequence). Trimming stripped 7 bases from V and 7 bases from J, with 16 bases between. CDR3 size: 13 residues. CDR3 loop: CASKGTPQFEAFF. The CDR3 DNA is TGTGCCAGCAAAGGGACACCACAGTTTGAAGCTTTCTTT.

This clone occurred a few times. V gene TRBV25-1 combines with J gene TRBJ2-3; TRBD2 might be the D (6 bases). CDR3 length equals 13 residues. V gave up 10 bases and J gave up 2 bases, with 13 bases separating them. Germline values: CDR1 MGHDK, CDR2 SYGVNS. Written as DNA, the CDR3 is TGTGCCACCGGACTACCGAACACAGATACGCAGTATTTT. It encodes CATGLPNTDTQYF.

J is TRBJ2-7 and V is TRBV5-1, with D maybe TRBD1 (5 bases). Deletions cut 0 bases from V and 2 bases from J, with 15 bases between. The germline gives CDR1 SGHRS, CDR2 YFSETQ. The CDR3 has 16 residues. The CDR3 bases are TGCGCCAGCAGCTTGGGCGACAGATCCGACCCCTACGAGCAGTACTTC. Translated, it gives CASSLGDRSDPYEQYF.

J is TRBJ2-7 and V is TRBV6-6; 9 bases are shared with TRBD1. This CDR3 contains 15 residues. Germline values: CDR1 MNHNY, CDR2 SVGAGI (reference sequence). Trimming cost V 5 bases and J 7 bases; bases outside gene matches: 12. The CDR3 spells CASSTGQGLGGEQYF. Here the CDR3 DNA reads TGTGCCAGCAGTACGGGACAGGGCCTTGGGGGGGAGCAGTACTTC.

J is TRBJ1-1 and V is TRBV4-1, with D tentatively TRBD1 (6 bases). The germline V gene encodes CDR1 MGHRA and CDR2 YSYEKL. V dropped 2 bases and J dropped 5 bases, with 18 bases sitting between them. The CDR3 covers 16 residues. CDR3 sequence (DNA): TGCGCCAGCAGCCAACCTGCGGGGGGGGCGGAAACTGAAGCTTTCTTT. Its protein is CASSQPAGGAETEAFF.

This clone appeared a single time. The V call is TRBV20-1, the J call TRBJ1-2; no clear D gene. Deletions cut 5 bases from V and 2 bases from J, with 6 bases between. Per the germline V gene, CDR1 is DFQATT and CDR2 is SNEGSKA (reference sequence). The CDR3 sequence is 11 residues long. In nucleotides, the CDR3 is TGCAGTGCTGTCCCGAACTATGGCTACACCTTC. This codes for CSAVPNYGYTF.

The CDR3: CASSQTTGGEYGYTF. CDR3 DNA: TGTGCCAGCAGCCAAACGACAGGGGGCGAGTATGGCTACACCTTC. This chain uses TRBV7-9 with TRBJ1-2; 10 nucleotides align to TRBD1. The CDR3 is 15 residues long. The V gene's germline CDR1 is SEHNR and CDR2 FQNEAQ (reference sequence). With V trimmed by 5 bases and J by 5 bases, 8 bases remained unmatched.

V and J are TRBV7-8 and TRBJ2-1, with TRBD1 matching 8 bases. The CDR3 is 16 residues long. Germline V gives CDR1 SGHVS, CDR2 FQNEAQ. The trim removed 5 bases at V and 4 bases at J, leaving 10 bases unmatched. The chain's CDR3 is CASSHKQGAGYNEQFF. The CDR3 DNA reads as TGTGCCAGCAGCCACAAGCAGGGGGCTGGATACAATGAGCAGTTCTTC.

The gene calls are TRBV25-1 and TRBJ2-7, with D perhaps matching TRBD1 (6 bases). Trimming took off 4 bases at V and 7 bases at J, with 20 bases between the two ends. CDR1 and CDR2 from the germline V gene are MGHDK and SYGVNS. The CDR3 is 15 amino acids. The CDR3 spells CASSGPGTNKWEQYF. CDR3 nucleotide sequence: TGTGCCAGCAGTGGGCCTGGGACAAACAAGTGGGAGCAGTACTTC.

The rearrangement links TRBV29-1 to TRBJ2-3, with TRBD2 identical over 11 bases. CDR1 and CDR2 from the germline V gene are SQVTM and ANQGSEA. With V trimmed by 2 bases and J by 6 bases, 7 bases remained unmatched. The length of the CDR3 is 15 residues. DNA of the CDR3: TGCAGCGTTGAACGTGGAGCTAGCGGGGGGGATACGCAGTATTTT. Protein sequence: CSVERGASGGDTQYF.

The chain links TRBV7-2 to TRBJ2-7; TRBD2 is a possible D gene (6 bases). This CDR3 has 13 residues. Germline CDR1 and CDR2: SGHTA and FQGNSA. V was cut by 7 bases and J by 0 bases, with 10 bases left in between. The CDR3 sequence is CASKGLHSYEQYF. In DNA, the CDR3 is TGTGCCAGCAAGGGACTCCACTCCTACGAGCAGTACTTC.

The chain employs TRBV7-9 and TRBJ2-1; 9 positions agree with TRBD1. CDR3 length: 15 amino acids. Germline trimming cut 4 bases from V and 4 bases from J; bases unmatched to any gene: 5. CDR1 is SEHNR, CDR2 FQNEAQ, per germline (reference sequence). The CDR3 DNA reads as TGTGCCAGCAGCTCGAGGGACAGGGATTACAATGAGCAGTTCTTC. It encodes CASSSRDRDYNEQFF.

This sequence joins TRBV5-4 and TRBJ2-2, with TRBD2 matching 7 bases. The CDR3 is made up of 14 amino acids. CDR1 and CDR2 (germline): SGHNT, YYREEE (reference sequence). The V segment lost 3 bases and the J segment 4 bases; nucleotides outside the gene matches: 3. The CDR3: CASSWREPTGELFF. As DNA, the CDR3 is TGTGCCAGCAGCTGGCGGGAGCCCACCGGGGAGCTGTTTTTT. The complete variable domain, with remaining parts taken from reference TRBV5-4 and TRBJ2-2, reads ETGVTQSPTHLIKTRGQQVTLRCSSQSGHNTVSWYQQALGQGPQFIFQYYREEENGRGNFPPRFSGLQFPNYSSELNVNALELDDSALYLCASSWREPTGELFFGEGSRLTVL.